These 31 T cell receptor beta chains came from one sample sequenced in a study of cytomegalovirus exposure and HLA in healthy donors. The data were produced by immunoSEQ multiplex PCR, yet TCRdb's version contains in-frame clones alone and is incomplete. The sample gives a few hundred thousand clones, 80% to 95% of which show up once; just over 3% is in the top ten. The sample comprised PBMCs. These receptors all stem from a woman under 40 in good health and CMV-seronegative.

This clone occurred a few times. The rearrangement uses TRBV28 and TRBJ2-7; D remains ambiguous. The CDR3 is 17 amino acids. Trimming pared 6 bases from V and 0 bases from J, leaving 21 bases between. Germline CDR1 reads MDHEN; CDR2 reads SYDVKM. CDR3 sequence reads: CASRLGLVGSDSYEQYF. The CDR3 DNA reads TGTGCCAGCAGACTGGGATTGGTTGGCTCGGACTCCTACGAGCAGTACTTC. Full variable domain (rest looked up from reference TRBV28 and TRBJ2-7): DVKVTQSSRYLVKRTGEKVFLECVQDMDHENMFWYRQDPGLGLRLIYFSYDVKMKEKGDIPEGYSVSREKKERFSLILESASTNQTSMYLCASRLGLVGSDSYEQYFGPGTRLTVT.

The chain has TRBV28 and TRBJ2-5, with 9 bases that match TRBD1. The V gene's germline CDR1 is MDHEN and CDR2 SYDVKM. The ends lost 11 bases at V and 5 bases at J; junction bases unmatched: 6. This CDR3 contains 12 residues. The CDR3 DNA reads as TGTGCCTCGACAGGGGGTTCGGAGACCCAGTACTTC. Amino acid sequence: CASTGGSETQYF.

The chain carries TRBV7-9 and TRBJ2-1, with D possibly TRBD1 on 5 matching bases. Trimming took 5 bases from V and 5 from J, leaving 13 bases between them. This CDR3 has 14 amino acids. Germline V lookup: CDR1 SEHNR, CDR2 FQNEAQ (reference sequence). CDR3 amino acids: CASSPDTTNNEQFF. DNA for the CDR3: TGTGCCAGCAGCCCGGACACAACCAACAATGAGCAGTTCTTC.

The V and J genes are TRBV7-3 and TRBJ2-1, with D tentatively TRBD2 (5 bases). This CDR3 is 14 amino acids long. V lost 5 bases and J 3 bases, leaving 11 bases between the germline ends. CDR1 is SGHTA and CDR2 is FQGTGA in the germline V gene. The CDR3 loop is CASSREPNYNEQFF. DNA of the CDR3: TGTGCCAGCAGCAGGGAGCCAAACTACAATGAGCAGTTCTTC.

The V and J genes are TRBV30 and TRBJ2-2; TRBD1 matches at 10 bases. This CDR3 is 14 amino acids long. The germline V gene has CDR1 GTSNPN and CDR2 SVGIG (reference sequence). Losses at the gene ends were 3 bases for V and 4 bases for J; bases not matched to a gene: 2. CDR3 amino acids: CAWRGQGVTGELFF. DNA of the CDR3: TGTGCCTGGAGAGGACAGGGGGTCACCGGGGAGCTGTTTTTT.

The rearrangement links TRBV28 to TRBJ1-5, with 7 bases lining up with TRBD1. The CDR3 sequence is 15 residues long. The V gene's germline CDR1 is MDHEN and CDR2 SYDVKM. Trimming removed 1 base from V and 4 bases from J; junction bases left unmatched: 4. The DNA for the CDR3 is TGTGCCAGCAGTTTATTGATACAGGGGAATCAGCCCCAGCATTTT. The encoded protein is CASSLLIQGNQPQHF.

This clone was recorded only once. This CDR3 is CASRKDAGELFF. CDR3 nucleotide sequence: TGTGCCAGCAGGAAGGACGCCGGGGAGCTGTTTTTT. The rearrangement joins TRBV7-9 to TRBJ2-2; D ambiguous. The V end lost 6 bases, the J end lost 6 bases, and 8 bases lay between the germline ends. The V gene's germline CDR1 is SEHNR and CDR2 FQNEAQ (reference sequence). The CDR3 has 12 residues.

V and J are TRBV27 and TRBJ2-7, with D unclear. The CDR3 has 14 residues. Trimming left V 0 bases short and J 0 bases short, with 6 bases between. The germline V gene has CDR1 MNHEY and CDR2 SMNVEV (reference sequence). CDR3 protein: CASSLSATSYEQYF. The CDR3 coding sequence is TGTGCCAGCAGTTTATCTGCTACCTCCTACGAGCAGTACTTC.

The chain joins TRBV6-1 to TRBJ2-7, with D maybe TRBD1 (6 bases). V gave up 9 bases and J gave up 0 bases, with 12 bases separating them. Germline CDR1 is MNHNS and CDR2 is SASEGT. The CDR3 loop spans 13 amino acids. The CDR3: CASWTVFSYEQYF. The CDR3 region has the DNA TGTGCCAGTTGGACAGTTTTCTCCTACGAGCAGTACTTC.

This CDR3 is CASSPRGSSTGELFF. For the CDR3, the DNA is TGTGCCAGCAGCCCCAGGGGGTCAAGCACCGGGGAGCTGTTTTTT. This sequence joins TRBV7-9 and TRBJ2-2; 7 bases are shared with TRBD1. The CDR3 is made up of 15 amino acids. Germline lookup yields CDR1 SEHNR and CDR2 FQNEAQ (reference sequence). V lost 5 bases and J lost 4; bases outside the gene matches: 7.

V gene TRBV6-1 combines with J gene TRBJ1-1; tentative D call: TRBD1 (6 bases). CDR1 is MNHNS, CDR2 SASEGT, per germline. Trimming cost V 0 bases and J 1 base, with 12 bases left between them. The length of the CDR3 is 16 residues. The CDR3 loop reads CASSEARGAPNTEAFF. The CDR3, as DNA: TGTGCCAGCAGTGAAGCGCGGGGGGCGCCGAACACTGAAGCTTTCTTT.

The CDR3 DNA sequence: TGTGCCAGCAGCTTACAGGGGGAAAAACTGTTTTTT. Its protein product is CASSLQGEKLFF. The chain recombines TRBV7-2 with TRBJ1-4; a possible D gene is TRBD1 (6 bases). The CDR3 is 12 amino acids. The germline CDR1 and CDR2 sequences are SGHTA and FQGNSA. V was shortened by 2 bases and J by 8 bases, with 6 bases between the two germline ends. The variable domain in full, completed from reference TRBV7-2 and TRBJ1-4, reads GAGVSQSPSNKVTEKGKDVELRCDPISGHTALYWYRQSLGQGLEFLIYFQGNSAPDKSGLPSDRFSAERTGGSVSTLTIQRTQQEDSAVYLCASSLQGEKLFFGSGTQLSVL.

The chain has TRBV7-9 and TRBJ2-7, with 8 positions matching TRBD1. Losses at the gene ends were 7 bases for V and 0 bases for J; bases not matched to a gene: 2. The CDR3 extends over 13 amino acids. Looked up from germline, CDR1 is SEHNR and CDR2 is FQNEAQ (reference sequence). CDR3 in amino acids: CASNRGSSYEQYF. The CDR3 nucleotides are TGTGCCAGCAACAGGGGGAGCTCCTACGAGCAGTACTTC.

This chain joins TRBV6-1 and TRBJ1-4; tentative D call: TRBD1 (6 bases). Trimming pared 1 base from V and 10 bases from J, leaving 7 bases between. Germline lookup yields CDR1 MNHNS and CDR2 SASEGT. The CDR3 extends over 12 amino acids. The CDR3 loop reads CASSEGGAKLFF. In nucleotides, the CDR3 is TGTGCCAGCAGTGAAGGGGGGGCAAAACTGTTTTTT.

Only one count was recorded for this clone. The J gene is TRBJ2-7, the V gene TRBV4-3; D gene uncertain. With 1 base removed from V and 4 bases from J, the gap between germline ends came to 5 bases. Germline CDR1 and CDR2: LGHNA and YSLEER. The CDR3 is made up of 12 amino acids. The CDR3: CASSQGTYEQYF. The DNA for the CDR3 is TGCGCCAGCAGCCAAGGTACTTACGAGCAGTACTTC.

V and J are TRBV4-2 and TRBJ1-4, with D tentatively TRBD1 (6 bases). Germline V gene sequence: CDR1 LGHNA, CDR2 YNFKEQ. The ends were cut back, 1 base at V and 8 bases at J, with 17 bases in the middle. The CDR3 sequence is 16 residues long. CDR3 sequence (DNA): TGTGCCAGCAGCCAAGGCCGAACAGGGCTCAGGGAAAAACTGTTTTTT. Encoded protein: CASSQGRTGLREKLFF.

The chain uses TRBV29-1 and TRBJ2-7, with 7 bases aligning to TRBD2. The CDR3 extends over 16 amino acids. Per germline, CDR1 SQVTM and CDR2 ANQGSEA. J lost 3 bases, V lost 7 bases, and 18 bases had no gene match. The CDR3 DNA follows: TGCAGCGCCCTCGGGGAGAGTGGGAGGGCCGACTACGAGCAGTACTTC. Translation: CSALGESGRADYEQYF.

The chain recombines TRBV7-9 with TRBJ1-4; D not resolved. Deletions cut 2 bases from V and 0 bases from J, with 10 bases between. From germline, CDR1 is SEHNR and CDR2 FQNEAQ (reference sequence). The CDR3 spans 16 residues. The CDR3 reads CASSLYLVATNEKLFF. The CDR3 DNA sequence: TGTGCCAGCAGCTTATATTTGGTTGCAACTAATGAAAAACTGTTTTTT.

The V call is TRBV4-1, the J call TRBJ2-5; perhaps D is TRBD1 or TRBD2 (5 bases each). V lost 4 bases and J lost 5, with 14 bases in between. This CDR3 comprises 14 residues. In germline, CDR1 is MGHRA, CDR2 YSYEKL. This chain's CDR3 is CASSPVLGVETQYF. The CDR3 DNA reads as TGCGCCAGCAGCCCAGTACTAGGGGTTGAGACCCAGTACTTC.

This chain links TRBV27 with TRBJ2-1, with TRBD2 matching 9 bases. The junction had 20 bases not matched to a gene; V was cut back by 7 bases and J by 1 base. The CDR3 sequence is 20 residues long. CDR1 is MNHEY, CDR2 SMNVEV, per germline (reference sequence). The CDR3 nucleotides are TGTGCCAGCAAACGGACAGTCACTACCGGGACTAGCAAATCCTACAATGAGCAGTTCTTC. Translation gives CASKRTVTTGTSKSYNEQFF.

This chain connects TRBV6-6 to TRBJ1-4; 9 bases align to TRBD1. Trimming at V came to 5 bases and at J to 4 bases, leaving 8 bases not matched to a gene. From germline, CDR1 is MNHNY and CDR2 SVGAGI (reference sequence). The CDR3 spans 16 residues. The CDR3 coding sequence is TGTGCCAGCAGTCGTTCCGGGACAGGGTATAATGAAAAACTGTTTTTT. Residues: CASSRSGTGYNEKLFF.

J is TRBJ2-2 and V is TRBV4-1; the match to TRBD1 covers 11 bases. Unmatched junction bases numbered 3, after V lost 4 bases and J lost 5 bases. Germline loops: CDR1 MGHRA, CDR2 YSYEKL. The length of the CDR3 is 15 residues. CDR3 coding DNA: TGCGCCAGCAGCCTGGGGGACAGGGGGACCGGGGAGCTGTTTTTT. Its translation: CASSLGDRGTGELFF.

The V gene is TRBV25-1, the J gene TRBJ1-1; tentative D call: TRBD1 (6 bases). V was pared by 8 bases and J by 7 bases, with 14 bases between. The CDR3 spans 12 residues. Germline V gene lookup returns CDR1 MGHDK and CDR2 SYGVNS. The CDR3 DNA reads as TGTGCCAGCTCACCGGGACAAAGTGAAGCTTTCTTT. This codes for CASSPGQSEAFF. Looking up the rest from reference TRBV25-1 and TRBJ1-1 gives the full variable domain: EADIYQTPRYLVIGTGKKITLECSQTMGHDKMYWYQQDPGMELHLIHYSYGVNSTEKGDLSSESTVSRIRTEHFPLTLESARPSHTSQYLCASSPGQSEAFFGQGTRLTVV.

The V gene is TRBV2, the J gene TRBJ1-1; D is possibly TRBD1 (6 bases). The CDR3 is 14 residues long. The V gene's germline CDR1 is SNHLY and CDR2 FYNNEI. The germline V and J ends were trimmed by 2 bases and 6 bases, with 13 bases remaining between them. CDR3 in amino acids: CASSENLGGPEAFF. The CDR3 bases are TGTGCCAGCAGTGAAAACTTGGGGGGCCCTGAAGCTTTCTTT.

V gene TRBV18 combines with J gene TRBJ2-1; possibly TRBD2 for D (6 bases). Trimming removed 1 base from V and 12 bases from J, with 19 bases in between. The CDR3 covers 15 residues. The germline V gene encodes CDR1 KGHSH and CDR2 LQKENI. The CDR3 loop reads CASSPRGDGQTAQFF. The CDR3 nucleotides read TGTGCCAGCTCACCACGGGGGGACGGACAAACAGCGCAGTTCTTC.

The chain recombines TRBV4-2 with TRBJ2-7; D might be TRBD2 (5 bases). Germline CDR1 LGHNA, CDR2 YNFKEQ. The CDR3 totals 12 residues. The V gene lost 0 bases and the J gene lost 6 bases, with 6 bases spanning the gap. The CDR3 DNA is TGTGCCAGCAGCCAAGAAGGAGGCGAGCAGTACTTC. Amino acid sequence: CASSQEGGEQYF.

The CDR3 DNA is TGCAGCGTTTGGACTAGCGGGTGGACCGGGGAGCTGTTTTTT. Translation gives CSVWTSGWTGELFF. V gene TRBV29-1 combines with J gene TRBJ2-2, with 11 positions matching TRBD2. J lost 5 bases, V lost 5 bases, and 4 bases had no gene match. The CDR3 is made up of 14 amino acids. The V gene's germline CDR1 is SQVTM and CDR2 ANQGSEA.

This clone was detected only once. V gene TRBV9 combines with J gene TRBJ2-2; TRBD2 agrees at 14 bases. The CDR3 is 18 residues long. Germline CDR1 reads SGDLS; CDR2 reads YYNGEE. V shed 0 bases, J shed 1 base, and the junction held 2 bases outside the gene matches. The CDR3, as DNA: TGTGCCAGCAGCGTAGACGGGACTAGCGGGGGGAACACCGGGGAGCTGTTTTTT. Translated: CASSVDGTSGGNTGELFF.

The chain carries TRBV7-6 and TRBJ2-5; 10 bases are a match to TRBD2. The CDR3 is 16 residues long. CDR1 is SGHVS, CDR2 FNYEAQ, per germline. Trimming at V came to 4 bases and at J to 1 base, leaving 6 bases not matched to a gene. The CDR3 here is CASSSRTSGIQETQYF. For the CDR3, the DNA is TGTGCCAGCAGCTCCCGGACTAGCGGAATCCAAGAGACCCAGTACTTC.

V usage is TRBV6-5 and J usage is TRBJ2-3, with 12 positions matching TRBD2. The CDR3 sequence is 14 residues long. V lost 8 bases and J lost 5; bases outside the gene matches: 5. Per germline, CDR1 MNHEY and CDR2 SVGAGI. The CDR3 loop is CASAPGLAGDTQYF. The CDR3 region has the DNA TGTGCCAGCGCCCCGGGACTAGCGGGAGATACGCAGTATTTT.

This clone was seen a single time. The CDR3 DNA follows: TGTGCCAGTTCGGGGGGTTGGGGCACAGATACGCAGTATTTT. It is translated as CASSGGWGTDTQYF. J is TRBJ2-3 and V is TRBV19, with 7 bases matching TRBD2. Looked up from germline, CDR1 is LNHDA and CDR2 is SQIVND (reference sequence). This CDR3 is 14 amino acids long. The V gene end was trimmed by 8 bases and the J gene end by 1 base; junction bases not matched to a gene: 6.